What follows is one TCR beta chain and its context. Per sample, no less than 6 micrograms of total RNA were extracted. A second roughly 7 to 11 cycle PCR used barcoded and J-beta primers. No fewer than 3 million CDR3-containing paired-end reads came from each sample. In TCRdb, the 5' RACE reads were re-called with MiXCR into one record per CDR3 protein. The repertoire has 650,000 to 1,000,000 distinct CDR3 sequences, roughly 40% of them found once; the top ten carry 10% to 15%. This entry belongs to a study of blood T cells in healthy people across ages. CDR1 and CDR2 from the germline V gene are SGHDT and YYEEEE. V lost 2 bases to trimming and J lost 8 bases; unmatched junction nucleotides: 7. The CDR3 sequence is 14 residues long.

This sequence was found in a man in his late teens or twenties in good health. Sequencing input: blood. The V and J genes are TRBV5-6 and TRBJ2-3; TRBD1 matches at 8 bases. CDR3 region: CASSLQGVRSTQYF. CDR3 nucleotide sequence: TGTGCCAGCAGCTTACAGGGGGTGCGTAGTACGCAGTATTTT.